This note documents a single TCR beta chain sequence. Its antigen is unidentified. These data come from a study of identifying expanded T cells in peripheral blood. Study-wide findings and caveats: Technical replicates showed around 1.2 changed clones; about two weeks roughly 15; four weeks 19.

Sequenced by immunoSEQ multiplex PCR; TCRdb stores in-frame clones only, minus some. Of some 93,000 clones detected, almost 90% appear once; the ten largest clones hold around 4%. Healthy donors had no documented immune events, such as infections, while sampled. Germline values: CDR1 SGHRS, CDR2 YFSETQ. The CDR3 has 15 amino acids. The V and J ends lost 5 bases and 3 bases respectively, with 12 bases between them. The receptor comes from a person aged 18 to 75 in good health. The sample was blood. The V call is TRBV5-1, the J call TRBJ1-6, with D unresolved. The CDR3 loop is CASRSDSIYNSPLHF. CDR3 DNA sequence: TGCGCCAGCAGATCGGACTCAATCTATAATTCACCCCTCCACTTT.